Below are 28 T cell receptor beta chains sequenced from a single sample in a study of CD8+ T cells in alopecia areata. CD25+CD127- cells were obtained by sorting CD4+ cells, for roughly five patients. The sequencing template was cDNA reverse transcribed from extracted RNA. Some clones are missing from TCRdb's copy, which holds only in-frame ones; the method was immunoSEQ multiplex PCR. The top ten clones hold approximately 2% of a sample with fewer than 40,000 clones, over 50% of them seen once. Sequenced input: CD4+ Tregs sorted from blood. These receptors all stem from a human donor with alopecia areata.

V usage is TRBV28 and J usage is TRBJ2-3; 10 positions match TRBD2. Germline V CDR1 and CDR2: MDHEN, SYDVKM. This CDR3 spans 16 amino acids. The trim removed 6 bases at V and 3 bases at J, leaving 9 bases unmatched. The CDR3 reads CASRTSGRAGTDTQYF. The CDR3 DNA reads as TGTGCCAGCAGAACAAGCGGGAGGGCCGGTACAGATACGCAGTATTTT.

In its sample, this clone was seen a few times. This rearrangement joins TRBV29-1 to TRBJ1-2; 8 positions agree with TRBD1. The CDR3 is 12 amino acids. The V gene's germline CDR1 is SQVTM and CDR2 ANQGSEA. Trimming at V came to 7 bases and at J to 6 bases, leaving 7 bases not matched to a gene. DNA of the CDR3: TGCAGCGGGAGACAGGGGCCGGATGGCTACACCTTC. It specifies CSGRQGPDGYTF.

The table lists this clone with a few counts. This chain joins TRBV29-1 and TRBJ2-3, with 9 bases lining up with TRBD2. Germline V CDR1 and CDR2: SQVTM, ANQGSEA. V lost 4 bases and J lost 2; bases outside the gene matches: 7. The CDR3 contains 15 residues. The CDR3 region has the DNA TGCAGCGTTGCTGGCAGCGGGGGGTACACAGATACGCAGTATTTT. It specifies CSVAGSGGYTDTQYF.

The rearrangement uses TRBV7-9 and TRBJ2-2; TRBD1 matches 7 bases. The germline V gene encodes CDR1 SEHNR and CDR2 FQNEAQ (reference sequence). This CDR3 is built from 14 residues. The ends lost 1 base at V and 5 bases at J; junction bases unmatched: 1. CDR3 protein: CASSLGRGTGELFF. In DNA form, the CDR3 reads TGTGCCAGCAGCTTAGGCAGGGGGACCGGGGAGCTGTTTTTT.

This clone was seen only a few times. The chain is built from TRBV4-2 and TRBJ2-7; D call uncertain. Trimming took off 3 bases at V and 6 bases at J, with 21 bases between the two ends. Germline V CDR1 and CDR2: LGHNA, YNFKEQ. The CDR3 covers 16 residues. CDR3 sequence: CASSHKSGPTDAEQYF. In DNA form, the CDR3 reads TGTGCCAGCAGCCACAAATCCGGGCCGACTGACGCCGAGCAGTACTTC.

The chain employs TRBV7-3 and TRBJ2-7, with TRBD1 matching 8 bases. The trim removed 6 bases at V and 2 bases at J, leaving 6 bases unmatched. The length of the CDR3 is 14 residues. From germline, CDR1 is SGHTA and CDR2 FQGTGA. In DNA form, the CDR3 reads TGTGCCAGCAGTCCGCAGGGGGCCCCCTACGAGCAGTACTTC. Translation: CASSPQGAPYEQYF.

The chain is built from TRBV28 and TRBJ2-6, with TRBD1 as a possible D gene (5 bases). V lost 5 bases, J lost 0 bases, and 17 bases lay in between. The CDR3 loop spans 18 amino acids. The germline V gene has CDR1 MDHEN and CDR2 SYDVKM. As DNA, the CDR3 is TGTGCCAGCAGTGCACGCGAAGGGGCAAGCTCTGGGGCCAACGTCCTGACTTTC. Its translation is CASSAREGASSGANVLTF.

The rearrangement uses TRBV16 and TRBJ1-5; D gene ambiguous. Germline V gives CDR1 KGHSY, CDR2 FQNENV. This CDR3 is 12 amino acids long. V lost 2 bases, J lost 9 bases, and 8 bases lay in between. In DNA form, the CDR3 reads TGTGCCAGCAGCCAACCCGTGGGGCCCCAGCATTTT. Encoded protein: CASSQPVGPQHF.

This chain joins TRBV27 and TRBJ2-3, with D possibly matching TRBD1 (6 bases). Germline CDR1 and CDR2: MNHEY and SMNVEV (reference sequence). The germline V and J ends were trimmed by 1 base and 1 base, with 9 bases remaining between them. The CDR3 has 15 amino acids. CDR3 residues: CASSLWYRGTDTQYF. The CDR3 nucleotides read TGTGCCAGCAGTTTATGGTACAGGGGCACAGATACGCAGTATTTT.

The J gene is TRBJ1-2, the V gene TRBV2; D uncertain. CDR1 is SNHLY, CDR2 FYNNEI, per germline. This CDR3 region has 14 residues. Trimming removed 9 bases at V and 7 bases at J, with 21 bases between. For the CDR3, the DNA is TGTGCCAGTGCCCCGGGGAGGGAAAGGCGTGGCTACACCTTC. Amino acids: CASAPGRERRGYTF.

The V and J genes are TRBV28 and TRBJ2-3; D gene unclear. The CDR3 runs to 12 residues. V was shortened by 3 bases and J by 4 bases, with 5 bases between the two germline ends. In germline, CDR1 is MDHEN, CDR2 SYDVKM. The CDR3 protein is CASSLIADTQYF. CDR3 DNA sequence: TGTGCCAGCAGTTTGATAGCAGATACGCAGTATTTT.

This clone was detected a few times. The genes are TRBV5-1 and TRBJ2-3, with 12 bases matching TRBD2. The CDR3 covers 16 residues. V lost 4 bases and J lost 4; bases outside the gene matches: 7. Germline-derived CDR1 and CDR2 are SGHRS and YFSETQ. The CDR3 region has the DNA TGCGCCAGCAGCCACAGACTAGCGGGGGCACCAGATACGCAGTATTTT. Encoded protein: CASSHRLAGAPDTQYF.

V is TRBV10-3 and J is TRBJ2-7; D gene uncertain. Germline V gives CDR1 ENHRY, CDR2 SYGVKD. CDR3 length: 13 amino acids. Trimming took off 5 bases at V and 6 bases at J, with 14 bases between the two ends. CDR3 nucleotides: TGTGCCATCAGTACCGGGCCTGGCGGCGAGCAGTACTTC. As protein: CAISTGPGGEQYF.

The rearrangement links TRBV5-1 to TRBJ1-1; no clear D gene. CDR1 SGHRS and CDR2 YFSETQ come from the germline V gene. The germline V and J ends were trimmed by 4 bases and 10 bases, with 20 bases remaining between them. The length of the CDR3 is 14 residues. CDR3 sequence: CASSPEWIFGAAFF. The CDR3 region has the DNA TGCGCCAGCAGCCCGGAGTGGATTTTTGGAGCAGCTTTCTTT.

The V and J genes are TRBV2 and TRBJ2-7; TRBD1 matches 10 bases. J was trimmed by 2 bases and V by 0 bases; bases with no gene match: 4. The CDR3 has 16 amino acids. Germline V gene sequence: CDR1 SNHLY, CDR2 FYNNEI. The DNA of the CDR3 is TGTGCCAGCAGTGAAGCTTTGGGACAGGGGACCTACGAGCAGTACTTC. The encoded protein is CASSEALGQGTYEQYF.

V usage is TRBV29-1 and J usage is TRBJ1-2; possible D gene TRBD1, 5 bases. The CDR3 runs 13 residues. The germline gives CDR1 SQVTM, CDR2 ANQGSEA. The germline V and J ends were trimmed by 6 bases and 8 bases, with 19 bases remaining between them. CDR3 region: CSVTAGTQGGYTF. In DNA form, the CDR3 reads TGCAGCGTGACGGCAGGGACCCAAGGGGGCTACACCTTC.

This chain connects TRBV18 to TRBJ1-1; 10 bases map to TRBD1. With 6 bases clipped from V and 3 bases from J, the junction kept 16 bases outside the gene matches. CDR3 length: 18 amino acids. The V gene's germline CDR1 is KGHSH and CDR2 LQKENI. CDR3 nucleotide sequence: TGTGCCAGCTCTCGGTGGGAATTGGGGACAGGGGTCGACACTGAAGCTTTCTTT. The encoded protein is CASSRWELGTGVDTEAFF.

The chain employs TRBV5-4 and TRBJ1-1; D is uncertain. Between the trimmed V and J ends, which lost 4 bases and 2 bases, there was a span of 6 bases. The CDR3 sequence is 12 residues long. In germline, CDR1 is SGHNT, CDR2 YYREEE (reference sequence). The CDR3 region is CASSASNTEAFF. DNA for the CDR3: TGTGCCAGCAGCGCTTCCAACACTGAAGCTTTCTTT.

This clone was observed once. The chain links TRBV4-3 to TRBJ1-5, with D unclear. Germline CDR1 and CDR2: LGHNA and YSLEER. V was trimmed by 1 base and J by 6 bases, leaving 10 bases between them. CDR3 length equals 14 residues. The CDR3 protein is CASSQAGWSQPQHF. The CDR3 DNA sequence: TGCGCCAGCAGCCAAGCAGGTTGGTCTCAGCCCCAGCATTTT.

The chain recombines TRBV2 with TRBJ1-1; D is undetermined. There are 15 residues in the CDR3. Germline V CDR1 and CDR2: SNHLY, FYNNEI. Trimming pared 4 bases from V and 1 base from J, leaving 13 bases between. CDR3 loop: CASSVAGAPNTEAFF. The CDR3 region has the DNA TGTGCCAGCAGTGTGGCAGGCGCCCCGAACACTGAAGCTTTCTTT.

By sample share, this clone is medium-sized. The V and J genes are TRBV18 and TRBJ2-3; D not resolved. CDR1 and CDR2 (germline): KGHSH, LQKENI. Trimming shortened V by 0 bases and J by 4 bases, and 8 bases separated the two germline ends. The CDR3 extends over 14 amino acids. CDR3 coding DNA: TGTGCCAGCTCACCACCAGCTAATCCAGATACGCAGTATTTT. Encoded protein: CASSPPANPDTQYF.

Only one count was recorded for this clone. The chain carries TRBV5-1 and TRBJ2-7, with D possibly TRBD1 on 8 matching bases. Germline assignment: CDR1 SGHRS and CDR2 YFSETQ. The V end was cut by 4 bases, the J end by 6 bases, with 17 bases between. CDR3 length: 14 residues. The CDR3 DNA is TGCGCCAGCAGCGTCGGACAGGGAGGGGGCGAGCAGTACTTC. Its protein is CASSVGQGGGEQYF.

In its sample, this clone was seen a few times. The genes are TRBV23-1 and TRBJ1-5; TRBD1 is a possible D gene (6 bases). TRBV23-1 is sorted into the ORF group, with uncertain function. CDR3 length equals 17 residues. V was pared by 0 bases and J by 1 base, with 13 bases between. This chain's CDR3 is CASSQSEGEGSNQPQHF. The CDR3 DNA reads TGCGCCAGCAGTCAATCCGAGGGGGAAGGCAGCAATCAGCCCCAGCATTTT.

This chain connects TRBV7-2 to TRBJ1-1, with 7 bases fitting TRBD1. This CDR3 comprises 15 residues. J lost 1 base, V lost 5 bases, and 7 bases had no gene match. In germline, CDR1 is SGHTA, CDR2 FQGNSA. CDR3 protein: CASSLQGLANTEAFF. For the CDR3, the DNA is TGTGCCAGCAGCCTACAGGGGCTGGCGAACACTGAAGCTTTCTTT.

The chain joins TRBV28 to TRBJ2-7, with a possible D match to TRBD2 (5 bases). Trimming left V 1 base short and J 2 bases short, with 9 bases between. This CDR3 spans 14 amino acids. Germline lookup yields CDR1 MDHEN and CDR2 SYDVKM. CDR3: CASSLSGVTYEQYF. The CDR3 DNA is TGTGCCAGCAGTTTATCCGGGGTAACCTACGAGCAGTACTTC. The whole variable domain, remainder taken from reference TRBV28 and TRBJ2-7, is DVKVTQSSRYLVKRTGEKVFLECVQDMDHENMFWYRQDPGLGLRLIYFSYDVKMKEKGDIPEGYSVSREKKERFSLILESASTNQTSMYLCASSLSGVTYEQYFGPGTRLTVT.

The rearrangement links TRBV18 to TRBJ2-7; 9 bases fit TRBD1. CDR1 KGHSH and CDR2 LQKENI come from the germline V gene. J lost 7 bases, V lost 6 bases, and 16 bases had no gene match. CDR3 length: 16 residues. CDR3 DNA: TGTGCCAGCTCGGTCAGACAGGGGGAATATCGTAGAGAGCAGTACTTC. It yields the protein CASSVRQGEYRREQYF.

The chain couples TRBV6-5 to TRBJ2-7, with TRBD2 matching 9 bases. In germline, CDR1 is MNHEY, CDR2 SVGAGI. The CDR3 runs 14 residues. Trimming took 6 bases from V and 0 from J; bases not matched to a gene: 3. The CDR3 nucleotides read TGTGCCAGCAGCCGTAGCGGGAGCTCCTACGAGCAGTACTTC. It is translated as CASSRSGSSYEQYF.

This clone was counted only a few times. The chain carries TRBV5-6 and TRBJ2-6; TRBD1 is a possible D gene (6 bases). The CDR3 extends over 17 amino acids. V shed 2 bases and J shed 0 bases, with 12 bases lying between them. CDR1 is SGHDT, CDR2 YYEEEE, per germline. As DNA, the CDR3 is TGTGCCAGCAGCTTCAGGGGCCGCCTCTCTGGGGCCAACGTCCTGACTTTC. The encoded protein is CASSFRGRLSGANVLTF.